In this sample, the clone carrying this TCR beta chain turned up many times. Its antigen remains unidentified. CDR1 LNHDA and CDR2 SQIVND come from the germline V gene (reference sequence). The CDR3 has 15 amino acids. Trimming removed 5 bases from V and 6 bases from J, with 19 bases in between. Subjects aged 18 to 65 presented with newly diagnosed hyperthyroidism of less than 2 months' duration. Fresh peripheral blood, 10 ml, was the source of the PBMCs. What was amplified from RNA transcripts were TCR beta CDR3 regions. During a first-round RT-PCR of the TCR CDR3, the HTBI primer set was used. TCRdb processed the multiplex PCR reads anew with MiXCR; each CDR3 protein has one entry. The sample shows hundreds of thousands of distinct CDR3 sequences, about two fifths of them seen only once. The data belong to a study of T cells in Graves' hyperthyroidism and ophthalmopathy. Study-wide results and caveats: Blood samples included most of the expanded thyroid clonotypes exceeding 0.001.

Sequencing was done on a sample of blood. V is TRBV19 and J is TRBJ1-1; no reliable D call. The TCR was taken from a man younger than 30 with Graves' hyperthyroidism. CDR3 region: CASSSAGYGGSEAFF. The CDR3 nucleotides read TGTGCCAGTAGTTCGGCCGGGTACGGTGGCTCTGAAGCTTTCTTT.